This TCR beta chain was sequenced in a study of PD-1 blockade in mismatch repair-deficient tumors. TCRdb's table, derived via immunoSEQ multiplex PCR, lists solely in-frame clones and lacks some. The sample yields 75,000 to 85,000 clones, over 70% seen once. The CDR3 consists of 14 residues. Trimming at V came to 3 bases and at J to 6 bases, leaving 3 bases not matched to a gene. CDR1 and CDR2 (germline): SGDLS, YYNGEE. The sequences come from peripheral blood, collected 12 weeks after starting pembrolizumab. The sequence derives from an adult with mismatch repair-deficient cancer. This chain links TRBV9 with TRBJ2-7; TRBD2 agrees at 13 bases. In nucleotides, the CDR3 is TGTGCCAGCAGCGACGGACTAGCGGGAGCCGAGCAGTACTTC. Translated, it gives CASSDGLAGAEQYF. Using reference TRBV9 and TRBJ2-7 for the parts outside the CDR3, the full variable domain is DSGVTQTPKHLITATGQRVTLRCSPRSGDLSVYWYQQSLDQGLQFLIQYYNGEERAKGNILERFSAQQFPDLHSELNLSSLELGDSALYFCASSDGLAGAEQYFGPGTRLTVT.